This is a list of T cell receptor beta chains from one sample in a study of long-term antiretroviral therapy in people with HIV. This table comes from immunoSEQ multiplex PCR, and its TCRdb copy is limited to in-frame clones, with some not included. The table has around 30,000 clones, 95% seen once. The sequences come from unsorted PBMCs, collected 5.3 years after starting antiretroviral therapy. These receptors all stem from a man in his thirties or forties with HIV. Each CDR3 is given with its conserved first and last residue. D genes are given only for firm matches. A row's size may be missing; if present it is once, few, many or a size class.

d_gene | abundance | j_gene | v_gene | CDR3nt | CDR3aa
- | once | TRBJ1-1 | TRBV7-3 | TGTGCCAGCAGCGTCCGGGCCAACGCCCCGAGCACTGAAGCTTTCTTT | CASSVRANAPSTEAFF
- | - | TRBJ2-3 | TRBV2 | TGTGCCAGCAGTCTAAGGGGATTCGGGAGCACAGATACGCAGTATTTT | CASSLRGFGSTDTQYF
TRBD1 | - | TRBJ2-7 | TRBV6-1 | TGTGCCAGCAGTGAAGCGCGACAGGGTATATACGAGCAGTACTTC | CASSEARQGIYEQYF
TRBD1 | once | TRBJ2-1 | TRBV5-6 | TGTGCCAGCAGCTGGACAGGGGTGCGGACTATAAACAATGAGCAGTTCTTC | CASSWTGVRTINNEQFF
TRBD1 | - | TRBJ1-1 | TRBV10-2 | TGCGCCAGCAGGACAGGGTTTCAAGCTTTCTTT | CASRTGFQAFF
- | - | TRBJ1-4 | TRBV5-1 | TGCGCCAGCAGGCAGGACACTAATGAAAAACTGTTTTTT | CASRQDTNEKLFF
- | - | TRBJ2-3 | TRBV6-4 | TGTGCCAGCAGTGACGACAGGGGAGGGGCAGATACGCAGTATTTT | CASSDDRGGADTQYF
- | - | TRBJ2-5 | TRBV29-1 | TGCAGCTCAAGCCTAAACCCGGAGACCCAAGAGACCCAGTACTTC | CSSSLNPETQETQYF
- | - | TRBJ1-4 | TRBV29-1 | TGCAGCGTTGAAGATGGAGGGCGTGAAAAACTGTTTTTT | CSVEDGGREKLFF
- | - | TRBJ2-3 | TRBV29-1 | TGCAGCGTTGATATCGAGATCCTCGGTACGCAGTATTTT | CSVDIEILGTQYF
- | - | TRBJ2-7 | TRBV6-1 | TGTGCCAGCAGGGAAAACGACTCCTACGAGCAGTACTTC | CASRENDSYEQYF
TRBD1 | - | TRBJ1-4 | TRBV5-1 | TGCGCCAGCAGCCCGGGACAGGGGATGGGGGAAAAACTGTTTTTT | CASSPGQGMGEKLFF
- | - | TRBJ2-3 | TRBV9 | TGTGCCAGCAACGAGGGGGGAGGCACAGATACGCAGTATTTT | CASNEGGGTDTQYF
- | - | TRBJ2-1 | TRBV7-3 | TGTGCCAGCAGCTTAAGGGACAATGAGCAGTTCTTC | CASSLRDNEQFF
- | - | TRBJ1-2 | TRBV6-6 | TGTGCCAGCAGTGTCCCTCCGACAGCAAACTATGGCTACACCTTC | CASSVPPTANYGYTF
- | - | TRBJ2-3 | TRBV13 | TGTGCCAGCAGCTTCAGGGCAGATACGCAGTATTTT | CASSFRADTQYF
TRBD2 | - | TRBJ2-1 | TRBV15 | TGTGCCACCAGCAGAGCTAGCGGGGGGTTCTATGAGCAGTTCTTC | CATSRASGGFYEQFF
- | - | TRBJ2-2 | TRBV6-1 | TGTGCCAGCAGTCGGACAGCACCGAACACCGGGGAGCTGTTTTTT | CASSRTAPNTGELFF
TRBD1 | - | TRBJ2-3 | TRBV6-4 | TGTGCCAGCAGTTACTCGAGGGGACAGGGGGCAAGTACAGATACGCAGTATTTT | CASSYSRGQGASTDTQYF
TRBD1 | - | TRBJ2-3 | TRBV6-5 | TGTGCCAGCAGTCAACAGGGGGATACGCAGTATTTT | CASSQQGDTQYF
TRBD2 | - | TRBJ2-3 | TRBV6-4 | TGTGCCAGCAGTGAGACTGGCGGGGGAGCCGATGGAGGTACGCAGTATTTT | CASSETGGGADGGTQYF
- | - | TRBJ2-5 | TRBV6-6 | TGTGCCAGCAGTTACACAGAACAAGAGACCCAGTACTTC | CASSYTEQETQYF
- | once | TRBJ2-7 | TRBV4-2 | TGTGCCAGCAGCCAAGGGGGCTACGAGCAGTACTTC | CASSQGGYEQYF
- | - | TRBJ1-1 | TRBV30 | TGTGCCTGGGATGGGTCTTGGGGATCGAGTGAAGCTTTCTTT | CAWDGSWGSSEAFF
- | - | TRBJ1-6 | TRBV5-1 | TGCGCCAGCAGCTTAATCCCCGACAAAGGCTCCTATAATTCACCCCTCCACTTT | CASSLIPDKGSYNSPLHF
- | - | TRBJ1-3 | TRBV19 | TGTGCCAGTAGTGGGGCGGCTGGAAACACCATATATTTT | CASSGAAGNTIYF
- | - | TRBJ2-1 | TRBV7-3 | TGTGCCAGCAGCTACGGACCGCTCAATGAGCAGTTCTTC | CASSYGPLNEQFF
- | - | TRBJ1-5 | TRBV6-1 | TGTGCCAGCAGCTTCGATGGCAATCAGCCCCAGCATTTT | CASSFDGNQPQHF
- | - | TRBJ1-1 | TRBV5-1 | TGCGCCAGCAGCTTGACAGGCTTGAACACTGAAGCTTTCTTT | CASSLTGLNTEAFF
- | - | TRBJ2-7 | TRBV6-6 | TGTGCCAGCAACCAGGGGTACGAGCAGTACTTC | CASNQGYEQYF
- | - | TRBJ1-4 | TRBV7-6 | TGTGCCAGCAGCTTCGGACCAAATGAAAAACTGTTTTTT | CASSFGPNEKLFF
- | once | TRBJ1-2 | TRBV27 | TGTGCCAGCAGTTTAGGGGGAGCTAACTATGGCTACACCTTC | CASSLGGANYGYTF
- | - | TRBJ1-4 | TRBV19 | TGTGCCAGTAGTATGGGTCTCGCAACTAATGAAAAACTGTTTTTT | CASSMGLATNEKLFF
- | - | TRBJ2-5 | TRBV7-3 | TGTGCCAGCAGCCAGGGACCGCGTGGGGAGACCCAGTACTTC | CASSQGPRGETQYF
- | - | TRBJ2-5 | TRBV30 | TGTGCCTGGAGTGTAGGTGCTTACCAAGAGACCCAGTACTTC | CAWSVGAYQETQYF
- | - | TRBJ2-2 | TRBV19 | TGTGCCAGTAGTATATTGGGCGGGGAGCTGTTTTTT | CASSILGGELFF
TRBD1 | - | TRBJ1-2 | TRBV5-6 | TGTGCCAGCAGCGGGACAGGCCGAGTGAGCTACACCTTC | CASSGTGRVSYTF
- | - | TRBJ1-1 | TRBV30 | TGTGCCTGCCGGTCGACAGAGGAAGCTTTCTTT | CACRSTEEAFF
- | - | TRBJ2-7 | TRBV27 | TGTGCCAGCAGCTTCGGGGTCGACTACGAGCAGTACTTC | CASSFGVDYEQYF
- | - | TRBJ2-7 | TRBV27 | TGTGCCAGCAGTTTAGGCCGGGGAACCTACGAGCAGTACTTC | CASSLGRGTYEQYF
TRBD2 | once | TRBJ2-2 | TRBV7-9 | TGTGCCAGCAGCTTATCCACTAGCGGGGGGTTGTGGACCGGGGAGCTGTTTTTT | CASSLSTSGGLWTGELFF